This T cell receptor (beta chain) was identified in a study of identical twins. A universal primer site came from template switching; cDNA carried unique molecular identifiers. TCRdb used MiXCR to reprocess the 5' RACE reads, holding one entry per CDR3 protein. This repertoire shows some 1,700,000 distinct CDR3 sequences, roughly 35% found once; its top ten account for approximately 0.29%. In regard to this clonotype: Its target is not known.

Unmatched junction bases numbered 7, after V lost 5 bases and J lost 1 base. Germline V CDR1 and CDR2: SGHVS, FQNEAQ. The CDR3 covers 15 residues. Study-level points and caveats: A lower insertion count was a feature of abundant cord blood beta clonotypes, with no such feature in memory repertoires.

The TCR sequence derives from a newborn girl in good health. The rearrangement joins TRBV7-8 to TRBJ2-5; TRBD2 matches at 7 bases. The sequencing input was cord blood. The CDR3 sequence: CASSPGTTFQETQYF. The CDR3 DNA reads as TGTGCCAGCAGCCCCGGGACTACCTTCCAAGAGACCCAGTACTTC.